Below are 20 T cell receptor beta chains sequenced from a single sample in a study of T and B cells in COVID-19 patients (dated by TCRdb to the early 2020s). Sequenced using an Illumina MiSeq. Multiplex PCR with BIOMED2 TRB-A/B primer pools was used to amplify TRB rearrangements. TCRdb trimmed the raw reads at Q25, called clones with MiXCR and kept productive beta chains. Rows merge per CDR3 protein into single entries with the most common DNA and genes. The sample data list tens of thousands of distinct CDR3 sequences, and about 30% of these were observed just once. 2% to 2.5% of the sample lies in the top ten. TRB repertoires were amplified from about 250-500 ng of genomic DNA extracted from blood. The sequenced sample consisted of blood. These receptor sequences come from a human donor who had recovered from COVID-19.

This clonotype was found a few times. The gene calls are TRBV6-5 and TRBJ1-5; D is uncertain. Trimming removed 2 bases at V and 6 bases at J, with 11 bases between. Germline V lookup: CDR1 MNHEY, CDR2 SVGAGI. The CDR3 extends over 14 amino acids. The CDR3 nucleotides read TGTGCCAGCAGTTACACGACTGGGCTTCAGCCCCAGCATTTT. Its protein is CASSYTTGLQPQHF.

V is TRBV5-1 and J is TRBJ2-7; TRBD2 might be the D (5 bases). This CDR3 has 14 residues. Germline V gene data show CDR1 as SGHRS and CDR2 as YFSETQ. The V end lost 5 bases, the J end lost 5 bases, and 17 bases lay between the germline ends. CDR3 residues: CASRPITSSDEQYF. The CDR3 DNA reads TGCGCCAGCAGGCCAATAACTAGTTCTGACGAGCAGTACTTC.

On this clonotype itself: The junction does not match germline at one end; this may be a read error. This chain links TRBV6-1 with TRBJ1-4; the match to TRBD1 covers 8 bases. The CDR3 is 15 amino acids. The germline gives CDR1 MNHNS, CDR2 SASEGT. Here the CDR3 DNA reads TGTGCCAGAAGTGAATGGCAGGGGGCGCGGGAAAAACTGTTTTTT. Protein sequence: CARSEWQGAREKLFF.

This clonotype has just a few counts. The chain is built from TRBV6-5 and TRBJ1-1; 8 bases are shared with TRBD1. Germline loops: CDR1 MNHEY, CDR2 SVGAGI. Trimming took 6 bases from V and 4 from J; bases not matched to a gene: 10. The CDR3 sequence is 15 residues long. The CDR3 DNA sequence: TGTGCCAGCAGCCTAGACAGGGGCCCAGGCACTGAAGCTTTCTTT. Amino acid sequence: CASSLDRGPGTEAFF.

The chain carries TRBV9 and TRBJ2-1; 9 nucleotides align to TRBD2. The germline gives CDR1 SGDLS, CDR2 YYNGEE. This CDR3 is built from 15 residues. The J segment lost 3 bases and the V segment lost 4 bases, leaving 5 bases of the junction unmatched. CDR3 in DNA: TGTGCCAGCAGCTCCTTAGCGGGGGACTACAATGAGCAGTTCTTC. Translation: CASSSLAGDYNEQFF.

This clonotype was recorded a few times. The J gene is TRBJ2-2, the V gene TRBV30, with 7 bases identical to TRBD2. Per the germline V gene, CDR1 is GTSNPN and CDR2 is SVGIG (reference sequence). With 3 bases clipped from V and 6 bases from J, the junction kept 10 bases outside the gene matches. There are 15 residues in the CDR3. CDR3 sequence: CAWRSDSGLPGELFF. CDR3 bases: TGTGCCTGGAGGTCGGATAGCGGGCTCCCCGGGGAGCTGTTTTTT.

This clonotype was seen a handful of times. This rearrangement joins TRBV5-5 to TRBJ1-5, with D unresolved. This CDR3 has 12 amino acids. CDR1 is SGHKS and CDR2 is YYEKEE in the germline V gene (reference sequence). V gave up 0 bases and J gave up 7 bases, with 5 bases separating them. The CDR3 loop is CASSLARQPQHF. Written as DNA, the CDR3 is TGTGCCAGCAGCTTGGCCCGACAGCCCCAGCATTTT.

The sample holds a few counts of this clonotype. The chain is built from TRBV6-5 and TRBJ2-3, with 10 bases that match TRBD2. The CDR3 contains 14 residues. Germline values: CDR1 MNHEY, CDR2 SVGAGI. With V trimmed by 5 bases and J by 4 bases, 3 bases remained unmatched. The CDR3 DNA is TGTGCCAGCAGTAGCGGGGGGGCCCCAGATACGCAGTATTTT. It yields the protein CASSSGGAPDTQYF.

This clonotype was seen at least ten times. This sequence joins TRBV30 and TRBJ2-4; D assignment may be TRBD1 or TRBD2 (5 bases each). Germline values: CDR1 GTSNPN, CDR2 SVGIG (reference sequence). V was clipped by 0 bases and J by 6 bases, with 18 bases between them. CDR3 length: 16 residues. DNA for the CDR3: TGTGCCTGGAGTGTACAGGCAGGGAATCGGGGAAACATTCAGTACTTC. It specifies CAWSVQAGNRGNIQYF.

This clonotype was picked up many times. This sequence joins TRBV27 and TRBJ2-2, with a tentative D call TRBD1 (5 bases). This CDR3 comprises 13 residues. The ends were cut back, 2 bases at V and 4 bases at J, with 5 bases in the middle. Germline assignment: CDR1 MNHEY and CDR2 SMNVEV (reference sequence). The CDR3 loop reads CASSLQGTGELFF. In DNA form, the CDR3 reads TGTGCCAGCAGTTTACAGGGCACCGGGGAGCTGTTTTTT.

The rearrangement links TRBV6-5 to TRBJ1-2, with a possible D match to TRBD1 (5 bases). CDR1 and CDR2 from the germline V gene are MNHEY and SVGAGI. The length of the CDR3 is 16 residues. V lost 4 bases to trimming and J lost 7 bases, with 22 bases between them. The CDR3 DNA reads TGTGCCAGCAGTTTCCACAGGTCAGGTCGTGAGAGTGGCTACACCTTC. It encodes CASSFHRSGRESGYTF.

This clonotype is deemed medium-sized. The DNA of the CDR3 is TGCAGCGTTGAGACGGGACAGGGGGTGACCCAGTACTTC. Translating gives CSVETGQGVTQYF. The V gene is TRBV29-1, the J gene TRBJ2-5; 11 bases match TRBD1. The CDR3 sequence is 13 residues long. Germline loops: CDR1 SQVTM, CDR2 ANQGSEA. Unmatched junction bases numbered 4, after V lost 3 bases and J lost 7 bases.

The chain uses TRBV6-5 and TRBJ2-3; 13 bases match TRBD2. The V and J ends lost 8 bases and 5 bases, in that order; junction bases with no gene match: 19. Germline loops: CDR1 MNHEY, CDR2 SVGAGI. The CDR3 is 19 residues long. CDR3 nucleotide sequence: TGTGCCAGCCCCCCCCTCCCCCTGACTAGCGGGAGGCCTGTAGATACGCAGTATTTT. Protein sequence: CASPPLPLTSGRPVDTQYF.

This clonotype has a count of ten or more. The V and J genes are TRBV6-5 and TRBJ2-7, with 8 bases fitting TRBD2. The CDR3 covers 16 residues. CDR1 MNHEY and CDR2 SVGAGI come from the germline V gene. The V gene end was trimmed by 0 bases and the J gene end by 3 bases; junction bases not matched to a gene: 7. The CDR3 coding sequence is TGTGCCAGCAGTTACTCGGGCGGCGCGGGGGGCTACGAGCAGTACTTC. It encodes CASSYSGGAGGYEQYF.

About this clonotype itself: A read error may produce the germline difference seen at one junction end. This rearrangement joins TRBV11-1 to TRBJ2-7; D unresolved. The CDR3 length is 13 residues. Germline assignment: CDR1 SGHAT and CDR2 FQDESV (reference sequence). CDR3 bases: TGTGCCGGCAGCTTCAGAGAGTACTACGAGCAGTACTTC. It encodes CAGSFREYYEQYF.

At least ten counts were recorded for this clonotype. This rearrangement joins TRBV19 to TRBJ1-5, with D maybe TRBD1 (6 bases). This CDR3 is 13 amino acids long. V shed 5 bases and J shed 8 bases, with 13 bases lying between them. Germline CDR1 reads LNHDA; CDR2 reads SQIVND (reference sequence). CDR3 in DNA: TGTGCCAGTAGTTGGGGGGGCGGGGAGCCCCAGCATTTT. It specifies CASSWGGGEPQHF.

This chain joins TRBV10-3 and TRBJ2-7; TRBD1 might be the D (6 bases). V shed 10 bases and J shed 6 bases, with 22 bases lying between them. Germline-derived CDR1 and CDR2 are ENHRY and SYGVKD. CDR3 size: 14 residues. DNA for the CDR3: TGTGCCACTGGACAGACTTGGATGGAGTCCGAGCAGTACTTC. Translating gives CATGQTWMESEQYF.

This sequence joins TRBV20-1 and TRBJ2-5; D uncertain. The CDR3 consists of 10 residues. Germline CDR1 and CDR2: DFQATT and SNEGSKA (reference sequence). The V gene lost 3 bases and the J gene lost 7 bases, with 6 bases spanning the gap. The chain's CDR3 is CSARTPTQYF. In nucleotides, the CDR3 is TGCAGTGCTAGGACCCCGACCCAGTACTTC.

The chain has TRBV30 and TRBJ2-3; 8 positions agree with TRBD2. V shed 5 bases and J 7 bases; nucleotides not matched to a gene: 5. This CDR3 has 12 residues. CDR1 and CDR2 from the germline V gene are GTSNPN and SVGIG (reference sequence). Here the CDR3 reads CAWSGGPNTQYF. The CDR3, as DNA: TGTGCCTGGTCGGGGGGGCCGAATACGCAGTATTTT. Together with reference TRBV30 and TRBJ2-3, the CDR3 gives the full variable domain: SQTIHQWPATLVQPVGSPLSLECTVEGTSNPNLYWYRQAAGRGLQLLFYSVGIGQISSEVPQNLSASRPQDRQFILSSKKLLLSDSGFYLCAWSGGPNTQYFGPGTRLTVL.

This sequence joins TRBV10-3 and TRBJ1-2; 12 nucleotides agree with TRBD1. Germline trimming cut 6 bases from V and 4 bases from J; bases unmatched to any gene: 6. CDR1 and CDR2 (germline): ENHRY, SYGVKD. CDR3 length: 15 residues. The CDR3 loop reads CAIRSGTGGIYGYTF. Written as DNA, the CDR3 is TGTGCCATCAGGAGCGGGACAGGGGGCATCTATGGCTACACCTTC.